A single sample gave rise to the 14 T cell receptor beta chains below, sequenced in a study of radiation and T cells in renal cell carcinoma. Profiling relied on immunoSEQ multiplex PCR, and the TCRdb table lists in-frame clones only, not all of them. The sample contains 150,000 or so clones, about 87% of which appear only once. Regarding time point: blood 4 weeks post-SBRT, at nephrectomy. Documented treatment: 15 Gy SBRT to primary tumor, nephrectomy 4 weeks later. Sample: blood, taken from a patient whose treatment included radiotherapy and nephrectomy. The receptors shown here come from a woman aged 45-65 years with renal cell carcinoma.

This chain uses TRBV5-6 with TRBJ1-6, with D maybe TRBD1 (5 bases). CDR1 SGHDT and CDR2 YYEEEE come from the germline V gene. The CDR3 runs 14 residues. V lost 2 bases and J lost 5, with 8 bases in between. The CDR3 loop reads CASSLRQHNSPLHF. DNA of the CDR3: TGTGCCAGCAGCTTAAGACAGCATAATTCACCCCTCCACTTT.

CDR3 amino acids: CASSLAGLAGGRTDTQYF. DNA for the CDR3: TGCGCCAGCAGCTTGGCGGGACTAGCGGGGGGACGCACAGATACGCAGTATTTT. The rearrangement joins TRBV5-1 to TRBJ2-3; 15 bases fit TRBD2. V gave up 0 bases and J gave up 1 base; unmatched junction bases: 3. CDR3 length: 18 amino acids. CDR1 and CDR2 (germline): SGHRS, YFSETQ.

Here the CDR3 DNA reads TGTGCCAGCAGCCTACTAGCAAGAGGGCAGTACTTC. It yields the protein CASSLLARGQYF. The V and J genes are TRBV28 and TRBJ2-7, with D maybe TRBD2 (6 bases). The CDR3 runs 12 residues. The germline CDR1 and CDR2 sequences are MDHEN and SYDVKM. The V gene lost 6 bases and the J gene lost 9 bases, with 15 bases spanning the gap.

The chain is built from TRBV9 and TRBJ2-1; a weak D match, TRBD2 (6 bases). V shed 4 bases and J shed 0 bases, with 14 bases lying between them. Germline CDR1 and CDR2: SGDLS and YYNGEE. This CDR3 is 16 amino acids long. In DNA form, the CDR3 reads TGTGCCAGCAGCCCTCAGGCGGGGACCTCCTACAATGAGCAGTTCTTC. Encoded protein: CASSPQAGTSYNEQFF.

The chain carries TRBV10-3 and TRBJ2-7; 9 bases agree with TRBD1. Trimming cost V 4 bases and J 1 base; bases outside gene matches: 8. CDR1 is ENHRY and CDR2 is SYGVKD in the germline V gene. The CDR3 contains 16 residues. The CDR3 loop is CAISGDRDRVSYEQYF. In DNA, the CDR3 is TGTGCCATCAGTGGAGACCGGGACAGGGTTTCCTACGAGCAGTACTTC.

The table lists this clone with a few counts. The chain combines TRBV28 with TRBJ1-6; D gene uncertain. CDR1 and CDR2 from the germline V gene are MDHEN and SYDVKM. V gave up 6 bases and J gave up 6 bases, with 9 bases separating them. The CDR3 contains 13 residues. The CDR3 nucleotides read TGTGCCAGCAGGACACGGGGTAATTCACCCCTCCACTTT. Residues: CASRTRGNSPLHF. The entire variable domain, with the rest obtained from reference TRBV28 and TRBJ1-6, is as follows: DVKVTQSSRYLVKRTGEKVFLECVQDMDHENMFWYRQDPGLGLRLIYFSYDVKMKEKGDIPEGYSVSREKKERFSLILESASTNQTSMYLCASRTRGNSPLHFGNGTRLTVT.

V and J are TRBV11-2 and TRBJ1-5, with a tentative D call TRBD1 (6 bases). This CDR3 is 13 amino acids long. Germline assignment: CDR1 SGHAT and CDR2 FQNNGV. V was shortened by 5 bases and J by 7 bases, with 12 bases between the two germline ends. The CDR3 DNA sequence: TGTGCCAGCAGCCCTGACAGGCAACAGCCCCAGCATTTT. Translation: CASSPDRQQPQHF.

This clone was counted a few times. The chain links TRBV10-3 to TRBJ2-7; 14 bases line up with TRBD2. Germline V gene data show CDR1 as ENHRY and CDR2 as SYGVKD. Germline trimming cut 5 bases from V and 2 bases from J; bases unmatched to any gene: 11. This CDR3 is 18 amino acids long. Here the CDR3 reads CAISIPGTSGRRPYEQYF. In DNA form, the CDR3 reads TGTGCCATCAGTATACCTGGGACTAGCGGGAGACGACCCTACGAGCAGTACTTC.

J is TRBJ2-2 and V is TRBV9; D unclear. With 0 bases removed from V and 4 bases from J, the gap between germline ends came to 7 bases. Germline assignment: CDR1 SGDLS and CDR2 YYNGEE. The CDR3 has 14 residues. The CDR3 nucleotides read TGTGCCAGCAGCGTAGTTTCGGCCACCGGGGAGCTGTTTTTT. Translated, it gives CASSVVSATGELFF.

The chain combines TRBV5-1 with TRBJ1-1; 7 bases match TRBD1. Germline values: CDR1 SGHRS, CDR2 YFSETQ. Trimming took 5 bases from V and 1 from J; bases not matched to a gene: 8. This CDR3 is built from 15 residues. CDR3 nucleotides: TGCGCCAGCAGGAGGACAGGAACCCAGAACACTGAAGCTTTCTTT. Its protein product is CASRRTGTQNTEAFF.

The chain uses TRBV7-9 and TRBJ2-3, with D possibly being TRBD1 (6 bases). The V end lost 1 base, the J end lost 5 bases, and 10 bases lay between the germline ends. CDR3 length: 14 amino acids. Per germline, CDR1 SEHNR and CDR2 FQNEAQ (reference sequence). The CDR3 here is CASSLDRAGDTQYF. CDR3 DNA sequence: TGTGCCAGCAGCTTAGACAGGGCAGGAGATACGCAGTATTTT.

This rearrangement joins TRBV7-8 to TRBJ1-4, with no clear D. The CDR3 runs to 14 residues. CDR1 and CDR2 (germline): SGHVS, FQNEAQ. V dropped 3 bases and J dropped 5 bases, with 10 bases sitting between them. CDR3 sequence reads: CASSFNRGNEKLFF. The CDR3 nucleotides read TGTGCCAGCAGCTTTAATCGCGGGAATGAAAAACTGTTTTTT.

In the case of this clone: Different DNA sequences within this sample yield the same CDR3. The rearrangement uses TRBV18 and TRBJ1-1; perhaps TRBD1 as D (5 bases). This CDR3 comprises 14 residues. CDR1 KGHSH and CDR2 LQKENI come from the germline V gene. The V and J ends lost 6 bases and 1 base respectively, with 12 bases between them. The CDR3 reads CASSPGTANTEAFF. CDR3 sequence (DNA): TGTGCCAGCTCTCCCGGGACGGCGAACACTGAAGCTTTCTTT.

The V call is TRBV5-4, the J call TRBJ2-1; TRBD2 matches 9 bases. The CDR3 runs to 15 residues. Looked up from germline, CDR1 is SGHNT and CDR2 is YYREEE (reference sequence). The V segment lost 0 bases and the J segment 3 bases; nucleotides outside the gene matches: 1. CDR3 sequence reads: CASSLGLADYNEQFF. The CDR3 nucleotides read TGTGCCAGCAGCTTGGGACTAGCGGACTACAATGAGCAGTTCTTC.